This TCR beta chain was sequenced for a study of cytomegalovirus exposure and HLA in healthy donors. About the study: The roughly 700 first-cohort repertoires shared a platform with the roughly 120 validation repertoires, as reported in a later analysis. Study-wide results and limits: Most sequenced TCRs were rare (though some public TCRs occurred in many donors). As confirmed in vitro, three CMV-associated chains were specific for CMV antigens. There were 150 to 200 TCR beta chains listed as cytomegalovirus-associated.

Looked up from germline, CDR1 is MGHDK and CDR2 is SYGVNS. V was clipped by 8 bases and J by 2 bases, with 16 bases between them. The CDR3 length is 15 residues. Worth noting for this clone: Its specificity is not known.

TCRdb's copy holds only in-frame clones and misses some; the assay was immunoSEQ multiplex PCR. The sample lists about 150,000 clones; approximately 86% were seen once. This clonotype was obtained from a man aged 18 to 35 in good health and CMV-seropositive. Sequencing input: PBMCs. V is TRBV25-1 and J is TRBJ1-5, with D possibly matching TRBD1 (5 bases). The CDR3 is CASGTGELGNQPQHF. The CDR3, as DNA: TGTGCCAGCGGAACGGGGGAATTGGGCAATCAGCCCCAGCATTTT.